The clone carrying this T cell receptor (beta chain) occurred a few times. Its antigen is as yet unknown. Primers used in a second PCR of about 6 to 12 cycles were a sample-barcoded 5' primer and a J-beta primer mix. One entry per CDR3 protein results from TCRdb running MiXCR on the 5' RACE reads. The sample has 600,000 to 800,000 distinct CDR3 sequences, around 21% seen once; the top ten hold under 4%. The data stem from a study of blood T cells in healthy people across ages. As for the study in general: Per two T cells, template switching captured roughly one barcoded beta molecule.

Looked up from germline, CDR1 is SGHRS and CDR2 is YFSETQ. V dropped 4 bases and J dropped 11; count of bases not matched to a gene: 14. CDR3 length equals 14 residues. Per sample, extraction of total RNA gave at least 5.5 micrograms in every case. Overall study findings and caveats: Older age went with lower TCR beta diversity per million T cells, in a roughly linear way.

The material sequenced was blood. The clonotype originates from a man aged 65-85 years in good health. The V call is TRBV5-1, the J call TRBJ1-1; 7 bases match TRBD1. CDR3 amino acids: CASSPQGGLTEAFF. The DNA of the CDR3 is TGCGCCAGCAGCCCCCAGGGGGGCCTCACGGAGGCTTTCTTT.